This entry features one TCR beta chain sequence. These data are taken from a study of cytomegalovirus exposure and HLA in healthy donors. Germline-derived CDR1 and CDR2 are MNHNS and SASEGT. V was pared by 8 bases and J by 9 bases, with 8 bases of the junction left unmatched. CDR3 length equals 14 residues. TCRdb keeps only in-frame clones here, not all; method: immunoSEQ multiplex PCR. The sample yields 55,000 to 75,000 clones, about 91% seen once. The chain combines TRBV6-1 with TRBJ2-1, with 12 bases fitting TRBD2. The receptor was isolated from a man aged 18 to 30 in good health and CMV-seropositive. Specimen: PBMCs. The CDR3 DNA reads as TGTGCCAGCCTTTTCCTAGCGGGAGGGTCTGAGCAGTTCTTC. Its translation is CASLFLAGGSEQFF.